This T cell receptor (beta chain) was captured in a study of CD4 T cells in relation to SARS-CoV-2 and coronaviruses. The CDR3 is made up of 16 amino acids. V gave up 1 base and J gave up 13 bases, with 22 bases separating them. The germline gives CDR1 LGHDT, CDR2 YNNKEL (reference sequence). A remark on this clone: The antigen remains unidentified.

Sequenced by immunoSEQ multiplex PCR; TCRdb stores in-frame clones only, minus some. The data show about 37,000 clones, under 90% seen once. Sequencing was carried out using naive CD4+ T cells from PBMCs, cultured in vitro. Specified subset: naive CD4+ T cells isolated by negative enrichment. The origin of this receptor is an adult with COVID-19. The V call is TRBV3-1 (or the pseudogene TRBV3-2), the J call TRBJ1-4; possible D gene TRBD1, 5 bases. CDR3 sequence reads: CASSQGFRGNAGGLFF. CDR3 DNA sequence: TGTGCCAGCAGCCAAGGCTTTCGGGGGAATGCTGGTGGACTGTTTTTT.